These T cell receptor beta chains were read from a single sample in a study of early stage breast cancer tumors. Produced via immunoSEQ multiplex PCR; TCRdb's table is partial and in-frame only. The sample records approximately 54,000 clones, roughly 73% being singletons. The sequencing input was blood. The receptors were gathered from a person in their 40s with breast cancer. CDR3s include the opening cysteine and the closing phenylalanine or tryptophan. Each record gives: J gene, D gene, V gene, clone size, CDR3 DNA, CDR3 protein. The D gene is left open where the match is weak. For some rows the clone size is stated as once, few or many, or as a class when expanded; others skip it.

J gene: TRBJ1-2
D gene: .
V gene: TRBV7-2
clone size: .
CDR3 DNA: TGTGCCAGCAGCTTAGTACCCACGGGTGAGGGCTACACCTTC
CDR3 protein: CASSLVPTGEGYTF

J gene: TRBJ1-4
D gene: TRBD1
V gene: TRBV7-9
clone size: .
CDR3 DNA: TGTGCCAGCAGCCAACAGGGGGCGGGTGAAAAACTGTTTTTT
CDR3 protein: CASSQQGAGEKLFF

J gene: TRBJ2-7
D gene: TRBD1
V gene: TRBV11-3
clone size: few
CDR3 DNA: TGTGCCAGCAGCCCCGGGACAGGGCCCTTATACGAGCAGTACTTC
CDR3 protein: CASSPGTGPLYEQYF

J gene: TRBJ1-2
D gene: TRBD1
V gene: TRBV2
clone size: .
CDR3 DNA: TGTGCCAGCCGGGCCGGGACAGGGATATCAGGCTACACCTTC
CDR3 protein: CASRAGTGISGYTF

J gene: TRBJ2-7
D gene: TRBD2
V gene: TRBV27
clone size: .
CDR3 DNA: TGTGCCAGCAGTTTAAGTTTCGGGAGGGCCTACGAGCAGTACTTC
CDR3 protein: CASSLSFGRAYEQYF

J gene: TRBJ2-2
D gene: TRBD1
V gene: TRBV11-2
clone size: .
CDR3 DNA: TGTGCCAGCAGACGACAGGGTACCGGGGAGCTGTTTTTT
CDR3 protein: CASRRQGTGELFF

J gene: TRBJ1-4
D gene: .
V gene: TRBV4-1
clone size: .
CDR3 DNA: TGCGCCAGCAGCCAAGGGACAGCAGGAATAGCAACTAATGAAAAACTGTTTTTT
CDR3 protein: CASSQGTAGIATNEKLFF

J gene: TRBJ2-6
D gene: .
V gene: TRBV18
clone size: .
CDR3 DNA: TGTGCCAGCTCACCGCTAGGCAGCTCTGGGGCCAACGTCCTGACTTTC
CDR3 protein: CASSPLGSSGANVLTF

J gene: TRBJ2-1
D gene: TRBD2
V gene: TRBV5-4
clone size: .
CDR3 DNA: TGTGCCAGCAGCTTCCGCCCTAGCGGGAGGACCTACAATGAGCAGTTCTTC
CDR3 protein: CASSFRPSGRTYNEQFF

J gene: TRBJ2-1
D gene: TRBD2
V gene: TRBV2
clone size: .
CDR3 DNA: TGTGCCAGCAGTGAGGCTAGCGGAGCCTACAATGAGCAGTTCTTC
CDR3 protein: CASSEASGAYNEQFF

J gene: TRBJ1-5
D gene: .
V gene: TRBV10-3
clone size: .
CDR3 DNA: TGTGCCATCAGCGAGGCAGATAGCAATCAGCCCCAGCATTTT
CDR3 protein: CAISEADSNQPQHF

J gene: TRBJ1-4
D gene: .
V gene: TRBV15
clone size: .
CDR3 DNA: TGTGCCACCAGCAGAGAAACCGGGGAAAAACTGTTTTTT
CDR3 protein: CATSRETGEKLFF

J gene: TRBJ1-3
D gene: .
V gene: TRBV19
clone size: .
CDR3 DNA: TGTGCCAGTAGTATAAGGTACAGCATATCTGGAAACACCATATATTTT
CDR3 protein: CASSIRYSISGNTIYF

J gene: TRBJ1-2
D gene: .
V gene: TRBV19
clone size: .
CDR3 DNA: TGTGCCAGTACCTCGACTTCCCTTGGGACCCTACCATCCACCTTC
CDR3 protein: CASTSTSLGTLPSTF

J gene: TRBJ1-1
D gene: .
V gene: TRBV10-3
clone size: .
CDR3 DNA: TGTGCCATCAGTGAGACCTTGAGTAGCACTGAAGCTTTCTTT
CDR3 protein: CAISETLSSTEAFF

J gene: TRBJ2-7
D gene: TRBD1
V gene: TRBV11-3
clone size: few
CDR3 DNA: TGTGCCAGCAGCCCACAGGGGGTCCACGAGCAGTACTTC
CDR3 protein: CASSPQGVHEQYF

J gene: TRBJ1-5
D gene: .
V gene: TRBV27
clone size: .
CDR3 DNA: TGTGCCAGCAGTTTATACTCGGGTGGCAGCAATCAGCCCCAGCATTTT
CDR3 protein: CASSLYSGGSNQPQHF

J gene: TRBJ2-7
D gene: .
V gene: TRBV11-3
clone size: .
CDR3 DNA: TGTGCCAGCAGCACTCGCCGATTCTACGAGCAGTACTTC
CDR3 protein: CASSTRRFYEQYF

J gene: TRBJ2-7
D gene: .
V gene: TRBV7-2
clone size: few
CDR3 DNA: TGTGCCAGCAGCTTCTCCTACGAGCAGTACTTC
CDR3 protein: CASSFSYEQYF

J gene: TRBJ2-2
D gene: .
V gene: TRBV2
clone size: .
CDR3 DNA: TGTGCCAGCAGGAGGTCCGATATAGGGGAGCTGTTTTTT
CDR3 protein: CASRRSDIGELFF

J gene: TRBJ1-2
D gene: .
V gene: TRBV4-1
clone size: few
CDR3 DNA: TGCGCCAGCAGCCAGCCCGGGACGGTAAACTATGGCTACACCTTC
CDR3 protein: CASSQPGTVNYGYTF

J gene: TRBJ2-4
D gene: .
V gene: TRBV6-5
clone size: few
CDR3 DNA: TGTGCCAGCTCATCTAGCAGGGGAAACATTCAGTACTTC
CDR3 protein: CASSSSRGNIQYF

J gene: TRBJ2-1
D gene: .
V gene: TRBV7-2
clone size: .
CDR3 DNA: TGTGCCAGCAGCCCGGACGAAAGCTCCTACAATGAGCAGTTCTTC
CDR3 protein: CASSPDESSYNEQFF

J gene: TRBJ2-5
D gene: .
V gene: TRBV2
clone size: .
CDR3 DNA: TGTGCCAGCAGTGAAACTGCCTCCCAACCCAAGTACTTC
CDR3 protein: CASSETASQPKYF

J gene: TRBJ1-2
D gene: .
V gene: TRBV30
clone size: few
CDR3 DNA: TGTGCCTGGGGCACACCGTTAAACTATGGCTACACCTTC
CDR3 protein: CAWGTPLNYGYTF

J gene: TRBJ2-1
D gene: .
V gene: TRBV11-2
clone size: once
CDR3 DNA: TGTGCCAGCAGCCCCGGGACGAATCAAGACAATGAGCAGTTCTTC
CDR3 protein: CASSPGTNQDNEQFF

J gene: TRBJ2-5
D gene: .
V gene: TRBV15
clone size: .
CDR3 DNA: TGTGCCACCTCTGCCTACAAAGAGACCCAGTACTTC
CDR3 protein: CATSAYKETQYF

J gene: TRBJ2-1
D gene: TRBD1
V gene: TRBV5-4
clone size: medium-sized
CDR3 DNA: TGTGCCAGCAGCTCCGACAGGGGGGTAGGGAATGAGCAGTTCTTC
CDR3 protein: CASSSDRGVGNEQFF

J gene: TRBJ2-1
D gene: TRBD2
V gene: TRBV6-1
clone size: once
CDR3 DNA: TGTGCCAGCAGTGAATTTTCTAGCGGGAGTAGGAATGAGCAGTTCTTC
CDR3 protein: CASSEFSSGSRNEQFF

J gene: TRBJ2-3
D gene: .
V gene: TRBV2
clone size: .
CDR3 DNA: TGTGCCAGCAGTGGTGGGTGGCGAGGGGATACGCAGTATTTT
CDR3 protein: CASSGGWRGDTQYF

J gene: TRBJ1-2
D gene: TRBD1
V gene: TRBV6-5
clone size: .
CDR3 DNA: TGTGCCAGCAGAGGGACAGGGAGTACCTATGGCTACACCTTC
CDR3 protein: CASRGTGSTYGYTF

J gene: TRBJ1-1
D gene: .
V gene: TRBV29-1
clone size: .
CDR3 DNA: TGCAGCGTTGATGTGAACACTGAAGCTTTCTTT
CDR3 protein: CSVDVNTEAFF

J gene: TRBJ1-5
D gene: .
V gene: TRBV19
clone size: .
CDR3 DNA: TGTGCCAGTAGTCGTCGGGGGGAGTATAGCAATCAGCCCCAGCATTTT
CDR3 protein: CASSRRGEYSNQPQHF

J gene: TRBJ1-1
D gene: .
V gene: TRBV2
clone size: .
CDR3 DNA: TGTGCCAGCAGTGATCCAGGAAGAATGAACACTGAAGCTTTCTTT
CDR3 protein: CASSDPGRMNTEAFF

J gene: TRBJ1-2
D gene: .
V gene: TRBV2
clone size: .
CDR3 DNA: TGTGCCAGCAGTGAACGGCAGGTCTATGGCTACACCTTC
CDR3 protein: CASSERQVYGYTF